This T cell receptor (beta chain) was identified during a study of blood T cell repertoires in COVID-19. Study details: PBMCs, B-cell-depleted T cells, or T cells were the source of the cDNA or gDNA that made up the material.

Assay used: immunoSEQ multiplex PCR; TCRdb lists only in-frame clones, some missing. This table has 75,000 to 95,000 clones, around four fifths appearing once. Germline V lookup: CDR1 MGHRA, CDR2 YSYEKL. V shed 8 bases and J shed 1 base, with 11 bases lying between them. This CDR3 is 14 amino acids long. This clone was seen a handful of times. V is TRBV4-1 and J is TRBJ2-2, with D possibly being TRBD2 (6 bases). The sequencing input was peripheral blood. The TCR comes from a man older than 75 with active or convalescent COVID-19. DNA for the CDR3: TGCGCCAGCCGGGGGTCTTTGAACACCGGGGAGCTGTTTTTT. Translated, it gives CASRGSLNTGELFF.